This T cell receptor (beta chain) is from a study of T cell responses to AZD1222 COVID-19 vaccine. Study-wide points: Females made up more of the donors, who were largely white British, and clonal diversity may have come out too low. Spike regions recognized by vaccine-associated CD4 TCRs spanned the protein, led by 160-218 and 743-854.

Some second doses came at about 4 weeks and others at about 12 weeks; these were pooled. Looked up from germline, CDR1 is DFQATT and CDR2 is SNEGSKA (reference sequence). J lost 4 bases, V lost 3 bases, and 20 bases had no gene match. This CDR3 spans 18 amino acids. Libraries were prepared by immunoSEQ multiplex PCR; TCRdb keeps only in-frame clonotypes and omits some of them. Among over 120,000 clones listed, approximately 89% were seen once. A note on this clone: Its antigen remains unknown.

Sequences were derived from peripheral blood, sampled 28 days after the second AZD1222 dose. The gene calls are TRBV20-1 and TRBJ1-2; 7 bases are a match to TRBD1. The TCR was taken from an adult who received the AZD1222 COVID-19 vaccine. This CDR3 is CSASRQGGNKRTPYGYTF. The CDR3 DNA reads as TGCAGTGCTAGTAGACAGGGAGGGAACAAAAGAACTCCCTATGGCTACACCTTC.